A single sample gave rise to the 19 T cell receptor beta chains below, sequenced in a study of T-cell memory formation after mild COVID-19. TCRdb ran MiXCR on the 5' RACE reads and lists one entry per CDR3 protein. The sample consists of hundreds of thousands of distinct CDR3 sequences, roughly 17% of them appearing once. Material: PBMCs or a T cell subset sorted from them (not recorded which). The source is a man between 18 and 35 years old who had mild COVID-19 (a few samples of this study predate the infection). Cell type and time point are not known.

This clonotype was seen a handful of times. The rearrangement uses TRBV5-1 and TRBJ2-5; 14 nucleotides match TRBD2. Trimming removed 5 bases from V and 3 bases from J; junction bases left unmatched: 6. Germline CDR1 reads SGHRS; CDR2 reads YFSETQ. This CDR3 contains 16 residues. CDR3 DNA: TGCGCCAGCAGGGGACTAGCGGGGGCGACGAAAGAGACCCAGTACTTC. Amino acid sequence: CASRGLAGATKETQYF.

The table lists this clonotype with a few counts. The chain couples TRBV7-2 to TRBJ1-5; D remains ambiguous. The germline V gene has CDR1 SGHTA and CDR2 FQGNSA. The CDR3 consists of 14 residues. Trimming took off 5 bases at V and 7 bases at J, with 15 bases between the two ends. The CDR3 here is CASSRLSGSQPQHF. CDR3 bases: TGTGCCAGCAGCCGTCTGTCTGGGAGCCAGCCCCAGCATTTT. The whole variable domain, remainder taken from reference TRBV7-2 and TRBJ1-5, is GAGVSQSPSNKVTEKGKDVELRCDPISGHTALYWYRQSLGQGLEFLIYFQGNSAPDKSGLPSDRFSAERTGGSVSTLTIQRTQQEDSAVYLCASSRLSGSQPQHFGDGTRLSIL.

This clonotype turned up a few times. This chain uses TRBV7-9 with TRBJ2-2, with 8 bases aligning to TRBD1. Trimming at V came to 5 bases and at J to 6 bases, leaving 8 bases not matched to a gene. The CDR3 covers 15 residues. Germline lookup yields CDR1 SEHNR and CDR2 FQNEAQ (reference sequence). CDR3 DNA: TGTGCCAGCAGCGTCCGGACAGGGCACGCCGGGGAGCTGTTTTTT. It codes for CASSVRTGHAGELFF. Looking up the rest from reference TRBV7-9 and TRBJ2-2 gives the full variable domain: DTGVSQNPRHKITKRGQNVTFRCDPISEHNRLYWYRQTLGQGPEFLTYFQNEAQLEKSRLLSDRFSAERPKGSFSTLEIQRTEQGDSAMYLCASSVRTGHAGELFFGEGSRLTVL.

In the case of this clonotype: This may arise from a read error, as a much more abundant clone is one base away. This chain connects TRBV20-1 to TRBJ2-1, with 12 bases fitting TRBD2. The CDR3 has 13 amino acids. V dropped 3 bases and J dropped 9; count of bases not matched to a gene: 3. Germline values: CDR1 DFQATT, CDR2 SNEGSKA (reference sequence). For the CDR3, the DNA is TGCAGTGCTAGTGGACTAGCGGGGATTGAGCAGTTCTTC. The encoded protein is CSASGLAGIEQFF.

This clonotype was found a few times. This chain connects TRBV29-1 to TRBJ1-4; D call uncertain. Germline lookup yields CDR1 SQVTM and CDR2 ANQGSEA. The CDR3 has 15 amino acids. Trimming removed 7 bases from V and 3 bases from J, with 18 bases in between. The CDR3 region is CSAKIGISANEKLFF. The CDR3 nucleotides read TGCAGCGCCAAAATCGGGATTAGCGCTAATGAAAAACTGTTTTTT. Looking up the rest from reference TRBV29-1 and TRBJ1-4 gives the full variable domain: SAVISQKPSRDICQRGTSLTIQCQVDSQVTMMFWYRQQPGQSLTLIATANQGSEATYESGFVIDKFPISRPNLTFSTLTVSNMSPEDSSIYLCSAKIGISANEKLFFGSGTQLSVL.

This clonotype was counted at least ten times. The chain links TRBV20-1 to TRBJ1-3, with 7 bases identical to TRBD1. There are 14 residues in the CDR3. Germline V lookup: CDR1 DFQATT, CDR2 SNEGSKA (reference sequence). The CDR3: CSGRLTGRGNTIYF. Written as DNA, the CDR3 is TGCAGCGGCCGCCTCACTGGCAGGGGGAACACCATATATTTT.

CDR3 nucleotide sequence: TGCGCCAGCAGCCCGAGCCAGGGCGCAGGTGCTGGAAACACCATATATTTT. It codes for CASSPSQGAGAGNTIYF. V usage is TRBV4-3 and J usage is TRBJ1-3, with a weak D call TRBD1 (5 bases). V was clipped by 4 bases and J by 2 bases, with 18 bases between them. Germline CDR1 reads LGHNA; CDR2 reads YSLEER. The CDR3 is 17 amino acids.

V and J are TRBV7-9 and TRBJ1-1; D ambiguous. CDR3 size: 13 residues. Trimming left V 0 bases short and J 11 bases short, with 13 bases between. CDR1 and CDR2 (germline): SEHNR, FQNEAQ (reference sequence). The chain's CDR3 is CASSLAPQAQAFF. In DNA form, the CDR3 reads TGTGCCAGCAGCTTAGCGCCCCAGGCCCAGGCTTTCTTT.

This clonotype showed up just a few times. The CDR3 DNA reads TGCAGTGCTAGAGATTACAGGGGGCAGGACGAGCAGTACGTC. Residues: CSARDYRGQDEQYV. This chain joins TRBV20-1 and TRBJ2-7; 9 nucleotides match TRBD1. J lost 5 bases, V lost 0 bases, and 5 bases had no gene match. Looked up from germline, CDR1 is DFQATT and CDR2 is SNEGSKA (reference sequence). The CDR3 extends over 14 amino acids.

V and J are TRBV20-1 and TRBJ1-2, with unresolved D. V lost 3 bases, J lost 4 bases, and 12 bases lay in between. Germline V gene data show CDR1 as DFQATT and CDR2 as SNEGSKA (reference sequence). There are 13 residues in the CDR3. The CDR3 loop is CSASEAALYGYTF. CDR3 nucleotide sequence: TGCAGTGCTAGTGAGGCAGCCCTCTATGGCTACACCTTC.

This clonotype was seen many times. V and J are TRBV29-1 and TRBJ2-3; TRBD1 might be the D (5 bases). V was pared by 7 bases and J by 0 bases, with 14 bases between. This CDR3 region has 14 residues. The V gene's germline CDR1 is SQVTM and CDR2 ANQGSEA. CDR3 residues: CSARTLWSTDTQYF. In DNA form, the CDR3 reads TGCAGCGCACGGACACTTTGGAGCACAGATACGCAGTATTTT.

CDR3 DNA: TGTGCCAGCAGCTTGGCCAGGGCCAATGGCTACACCTTC. It translates to CASSLARANGYTF. This chain links TRBV5-5 with TRBJ1-2; D might be TRBD1 (5 bases). CDR1 is SGHKS, CDR2 YYEKEE, per germline (reference sequence). The V end was cut by 0 bases, the J end by 6 bases, with 9 bases between. The CDR3 extends over 13 amino acids.

The V and J genes are TRBV24-1 and TRBJ2-5; TRBD2 is a possible D gene (7 bases). CDR1 is KGHDR and CDR2 is SFDVKD in the germline V gene. The ends were cut back, 7 bases at V and 5 bases at J, with 13 bases in the middle. The CDR3 consists of 13 residues. CDR3 residues: CATSRGGEETQYF. In nucleotides, the CDR3 is TGTGCCACCAGCCGAGGGGGGGAGGAGACCCAGTACTTC.

This clonotype has just a few counts. This chain connects TRBV20-1 to TRBJ1-2, with 7 bases that match TRBD1. CDR1 is DFQATT and CDR2 is SNEGSKA in the germline V gene (reference sequence). This CDR3 region has 12 residues. The V and J ends lost 4 bases and 9 bases, in that order; junction bases with no gene match: 8. The chain's CDR3 is CSATRQGRRYTF. The DNA for the CDR3 is TGCAGTGCTACCCGACAGGGACGACGCTACACCTTC.

This clonotype has just a few counts. The rearrangement links TRBV4-2 to TRBJ2-6; no firm D call. Trimming shortened V by 3 bases and J by 1 base, and 10 bases separated the two germline ends. CDR3 length: 16 amino acids. Germline V lookup: CDR1 LGHNA, CDR2 YNFKEQ. The CDR3 DNA follows: TGTGCCAGCAGCCACCTTTCCGGGTCTGGGGCCAACGTCCTGACTTTC. It specifies CASSHLSGSGANVLTF.

The chain combines TRBV5-1 with TRBJ2-1; D ambiguous. The V and J ends lost 1 base and 10 bases respectively, with 9 bases between them. Germline values: CDR1 SGHRS, CDR2 YFSETQ. This CDR3 comprises 12 residues. CDR3 DNA sequence: TGCGCCAGCAGCTTGACGGTGGGCGAGCAGTTCTTC. It yields the protein CASSLTVGEQFF.

This rearrangement joins TRBV11-2 to TRBJ1-2; D is unresolved. The germline V and J ends were trimmed by 3 bases and 3 bases, with 20 bases remaining between them. This CDR3 spans 17 amino acids. CDR1 is SGHAT and CDR2 is FQNNGV in the germline V gene. In DNA form, the CDR3 reads TGTGCCAGCAGCTTCACCAAAGGGCCCACCGGCTACTATGGCTACACCTTC. Translated, it gives CASSFTKGPTGYYGYTF.

This clonotype turned up a few times. This chain uses TRBV7-6 with TRBJ1-1; 9 bases align to TRBD1. V dropped 5 bases and J dropped 5; count of bases not matched to a gene: 6. Germline CDR1 and CDR2: SGHVS and FNYEAQ. CDR3 length: 14 amino acids. For the CDR3, the DNA is TGTGCCAGCAGCGGGGGACAGGGATCGACTGAAGCTTTCTTT. This codes for CASSGGQGSTEAFF.

To note about this clonotype: One end of the junction does not line up with germline, which may come from a read error. This sequence joins TRBV24-1 and TRBJ2-3; perhaps TRBD2 as D (6 bases). The CDR3 covers 16 residues. In germline, CDR1 is KGHDR, CDR2 SFDVKD. CDR3 region: CATSDGTPLSTNTQYF. CDR3 DNA sequence: TGTGCCACCAGTGATGGGACTCCGCTGAGCACAAATACGCAGTATTTT.